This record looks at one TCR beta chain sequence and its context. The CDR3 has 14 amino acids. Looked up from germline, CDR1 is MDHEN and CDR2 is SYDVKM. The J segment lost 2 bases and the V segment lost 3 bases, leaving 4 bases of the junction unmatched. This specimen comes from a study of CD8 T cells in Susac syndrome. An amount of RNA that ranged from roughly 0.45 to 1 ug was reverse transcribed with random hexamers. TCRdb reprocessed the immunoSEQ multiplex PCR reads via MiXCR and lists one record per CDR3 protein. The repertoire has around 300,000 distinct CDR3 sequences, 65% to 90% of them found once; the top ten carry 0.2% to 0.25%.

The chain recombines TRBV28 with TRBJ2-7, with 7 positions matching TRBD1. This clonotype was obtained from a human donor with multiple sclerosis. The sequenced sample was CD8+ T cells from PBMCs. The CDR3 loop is CASSFPGTAYEQYF. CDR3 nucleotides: TGTGCCAGCAGTTTCCCCGGGACAGCCTACGAGCAGTACTTC. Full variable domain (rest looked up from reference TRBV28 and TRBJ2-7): DVKVTQSSRYLVKRTGEKVFLECVQDMDHENMFWYRQDPGLGLRLIYFSYDVKMKEKGDIPEGYSVSREKKERFSLILESASTNQTSMYLCASSFPGTAYEQYFGPGTRLTVT.